The clone carrying this T cell receptor beta chain came up many times. The sample comes from a study of regulatory T cells in long-lasting Graves disease. At the level of the study: Patients newly diagnosed with Graves' had been on antithyroid drugs for under 3 months.

Between the trimmed V and J ends, which lost 4 bases and 9 bases, there was a span of 10 bases. CDR1 is SEHNR, CDR2 FQNEAQ, per germline (reference sequence). The CDR3 totals 12 residues. Time point given: newly diagnosed GD, antithyroid drugs for less than 3 months. The authors made the TCR library using RNA they extracted from PBMCs. Patient provenance is recorded as an endocrinology department in Xi'an, China. Library construction for TCR beta used iRepertoire HTBI primers and Arm-PCR of CDR3 regions. As processed by the authors: The identification of approximately 62 TRBV and approximately 15 TRBJ segments was made across samples. Using its own MiXCR run on the multiplex PCR reads, TCRdb lists one record per CDR3 protein. The authors' filters were not applied to this entry. The table shows a few hundred thousand distinct CDR3 sequences, with roughly 13% occurring only once. These data were also filed under a second study, of T cells in Graves' hyperthyroidism and ophthalmopathy. Per that paper: Blood samples included most of the expanded thyroid clonotypes exceeding 0.001.

This rearrangement joins TRBV7-9 to TRBJ1-5; D remains unclear. This specimen consisted of peripheral blood mononuclear cells (PBMCs), obtained at new diagnosis, from a patient treated with antithyroid drugs. This sequence was found in a man aged 25-45 years with Graves disease. CDR3 amino acids: CASSSGPGPQHF. The CDR3 DNA sequence: TGTGCCAGCAGCTCAGGACCGGGGCCCCAGCATTTT.